This entry lists 27 T cell receptor beta chains sequenced from one sample in a study of vaccination effects on CD4 cells after COVID-19. ViraFEST assay sequencing came after antigen-specific CD4+ T cells were expanded with viral peptide pools. The culture ran for around nine days before CD4+ T cells were isolated. Everyone in the study got two shots of either the BNT162b2 or mRNA-1273 vaccine. These TCRs' antigens remain unknown. Repertoires were generated with immunoSEQ multiplex PCR, while TCRdb's copy carries only in-frame clones and drops some. The profile shows around 33,000 clones, around 80% of them singletons. The starting material was CD4+ T cells from PBMCs cultured with HCoV-NL63 spike peptides, obtained after COVID-19 vaccination. The receptors originated from a human donor who received a COVID-19 vaccine. Some clones in this sample may be carry-over from other donors' samples.

The chain couples TRBV30 to TRBJ1-5, with no clear D. Germline V CDR1 and CDR2: GTSNPN, SVGIG (reference sequence). The CDR3 is 13 amino acids. V was trimmed by 2 bases and J by 2 bases, leaving 7 bases between them. The DNA for the CDR3 is TGTGCCTGGAGTAAAACGGGCAATCAGCCCCAGCATTTT. Its protein product is CAWSKTGNQPQHF. The full variable domain, rest sourced from reference TRBV30 and TRBJ1-5, is SQTIHQWPATLVQPVGSPLSLECTVEGTSNPNLYWYRQAAGRGLQLLFYSVGIGQISSEVPQNLSASRPQDRQFILSSKKLLLSDSGFYLCAWSKTGNQPQHFGDGTRLSIL.

CDR3 amino acids: CASSSGPSYPFF. The CDR3 DNA follows: TGTGCCAGCAGTTCCGGACCCTCTTATCCGTTCTTC. This chain links TRBV28 with TRBJ2-1, with D uncertain. The germline gives CDR1 MDHEN, CDR2 SYDVKM. The V end was cut by 4 bases, the J end by 15 bases, with 16 bases between. The CDR3 totals 12 residues. Full variable domain (remainder filled in from reference TRBV28 and TRBJ2-1): DVKVTQSSRYLVKRTGEKVFLECVQDMDHENMFWYRQDPGLGLRLIYFSYDVKMKEKGDIPEGYSVSREKKERFSLILESASTNQTSMYLCASSSGPSYPFFGPGTRLTVL.

This clone was seen a single time. Here the CDR3 DNA reads TGTGCCAGCAGCGTAGGTAGCGGGGGGCCAGCGAATGAGCAGTTCTTC. As protein: CASSVGSGGPANEQFF. This chain uses TRBV9 with TRBJ2-1; 10 bases align to TRBD2. The CDR3 covers 16 residues. Germline CDR1 SGDLS, CDR2 YYNGEE. With V trimmed by 0 bases and J by 7 bases, 7 bases remained unmatched.

This clone occurred once. The chain uses TRBV6-5 and TRBJ1-5, with D possibly being TRBD1 (6 bases). In germline, CDR1 is MNHEY, CDR2 SVGAGI. This CDR3 contains 15 residues. V lost 6 bases to trimming and J lost 1 base, with 13 bases between them. The CDR3 sequence is CASRPPGQSNQPQHF. CDR3 in DNA: TGTGCCAGCAGGCCGCCGGGACAAAGCAATCAGCCCCAGCATTTT.

The rearrangement uses TRBV24-1 and TRBJ1-2, with TRBD1 matching over 8 bases. The CDR3 runs 16 residues. Germline loops: CDR1 KGHDR, CDR2 SFDVKD. Trimming took 3 bases from V and 4 from J; bases not matched to a gene: 9. The CDR3 loop is CATSDPGTGGVYGYTF. CDR3 in DNA: TGTGCCACCAGTGATCCCGGGACAGGAGGTGTCTATGGCTACACCTTC.

This rearrangement joins TRBV6-4 to TRBJ2-1; 9 nucleotides line up with TRBD2. The CDR3 extends over 16 amino acids. Germline V gene data show CDR1 as MRHNA and CDR2 as SNTAGT. The ends lost 0 bases at V and 7 bases at J; junction bases unmatched: 7. The CDR3 DNA sequence: TGTGCCAGCAGTGACTCCGGGACTAGCTCATGGAATGAGCAGTTCTTC. Amino acids: CASSDSGTSSWNEQFF.

The V call is TRBV27, the J call TRBJ2-1; 7 nucleotides align to TRBD1. CDR1 is MNHEY, CDR2 SMNVEV, per germline (reference sequence). Trimming took 5 bases from V and 9 from J; bases not matched to a gene: 7. The CDR3 covers 13 residues. The CDR3 coding sequence is TGTGCCAGCAGTCGCCAGACAGGGTCTGAGCAGTTCTTC. This sequence encodes CASSRQTGSEQFF.

The J gene is TRBJ1-4, the V gene TRBV6-1; D not resolved. V was trimmed by 2 bases and J by 11 bases, leaving 9 bases between them. Per germline, CDR1 MNHNS and CDR2 SASEGT. This CDR3 region has 12 residues. The CDR3 nucleotides are TGTGCCAGCAGTGAATTAAGTTGGAAACTGTTTTTT. Amino acids: CASSELSWKLFF.

This clone turned up a few times. The chain couples TRBV7-2 to TRBJ1-1; D perhaps matches TRBD1 (6 bases). Germline V CDR1 and CDR2: SGHTA, FQGNSA. This CDR3 spans 13 amino acids. Trimming took 5 bases from V and 4 from J, leaving 11 bases between them. CDR3 sequence: CASSNREGTEAFF. The CDR3 bases are TGTGCCAGCAGCAACAGGGAGGGCACTGAAGCTTTCTTT.

This chain uses TRBV6-1 with TRBJ1-3; D may be TRBD1 (5 bases). V was clipped by 2 bases and J by 9 bases, with 8 bases between them. Germline V gives CDR1 MNHNS, CDR2 SASEGT. The CDR3 consists of 12 residues. The CDR3 bases are TGTGCCAGCAGTGAACCGGGGGGCACCATATATTTT. It specifies CASSEPGGTIYF.

The V gene is TRBV5-4, the J gene TRBJ2-5, with a weak D call TRBD1 (7 bases). Germline loops: CDR1 SGHNT, CDR2 YYREEE (reference sequence). The CDR3 loop spans 15 amino acids. The V end lost 5 bases, the J end lost 4 bases, and 18 bases lay between the germline ends. The chain's CDR3 is CASSPPGGRRETQYF. In DNA form, the CDR3 reads TGTGCCAGCAGTCCTCCAGGGGGGCGGAGAGAGACCCAGTACTTC.

The J gene is TRBJ1-2, the V gene TRBV5-1; 7 bases match TRBD1. Per the germline V gene, CDR1 is SGHRS and CDR2 is YFSETQ. Trimming cost V 3 bases and J 1 base; bases outside gene matches: 18. This CDR3 has 19 residues. The CDR3 DNA follows: TGCGCCAGCAGCTGGAATGTACGACAGGGTAACATCGGTAACTATGGCTACACCTTC. Translation: CASSWNVRQGNIGNYGYTF.

The chain recombines TRBV7-8 with TRBJ1-6; no clear D. The germline CDR1 and CDR2 sequences are SGHVS and FQNEAQ. CDR3 size: 15 residues. V dropped 5 bases and J dropped 0 bases, with 8 bases sitting between them. Here the CDR3 reads CASSELGSYNSPLHF. DNA of the CDR3: TGTGCCAGCAGCGAGTTGGGCTCCTATAATTCACCCCTCCACTTT.

The J gene is TRBJ2-5, the V gene TRBV5-1; D may be TRBD1 or TRBD2 (7 bases each). The length of the CDR3 is 13 residues. V gave up 4 bases and J gave up 7 bases, with 14 bases separating them. Germline V gives CDR1 SGHRS, CDR2 YFSETQ. CDR3 loop: CASSVDREGTQYF. The DNA for the CDR3 is TGCGCCAGCAGCGTCGACAGGGAGGGGACCCAGTACTTC.

This clone was observed once. V usage is TRBV6-4 and J usage is TRBJ1-2; maybe TRBD1 (6 bases). CDR3 length: 17 amino acids. V lost 6 bases to trimming and J lost 6 bases, with 26 bases between them. Germline V gene lookup returns CDR1 MRHNA and CDR2 SNTAGT. The CDR3 nucleotides are TGTGCCAGCAGATACAAGCCCCTATTTCAGGGGTCAGATGGCTACACCTTC. Protein: CASRYKPLFQGSDGYTF.

This clone was recorded a few times. The rearrangement links TRBV7-9 to TRBJ2-5, with a weak D call TRBD1 (6 bases). The germline V gene encodes CDR1 SEHNR and CDR2 FQNEAQ (reference sequence). V was shortened by 5 bases and J by 0 bases, with 19 bases between the two germline ends. CDR3 length equals 17 residues. The CDR3 nucleotides read TGTGCCAGCAGCCCGATAGGTAGGGGGTGGTACCAAGAGACCCAGTACTTC. Translated: CASSPIGRGWYQETQYF.

This rearrangement joins TRBV7-2 to TRBJ1-2; 11 bases line up with TRBD1. With 5 bases clipped from V and 8 bases from J, the junction kept 10 bases outside the gene matches. The CDR3 contains 15 residues. The V gene's germline CDR1 is SGHTA and CDR2 FQGNSA. CDR3 protein: CASSPGTGGVRGYTF. For the CDR3, the DNA is TGTGCCAGCAGCCCTGGGACAGGGGGTGTTCGGGGCTACACCTTC.

V gene TRBV3-1 (or the pseudogene TRBV3-2) combines with J gene TRBJ2-1; no firm D call. V was shortened by 5 bases and J by 2 bases, with 16 bases between the two germline ends. Germline V gene sequence: CDR1 LGHDT, CDR2 YNNKEL (reference sequence). The CDR3 has 16 amino acids. The CDR3 region is CASSNRRLGAYNEQFF. CDR3 bases: TGTGCCAGCAGCAACCGTCGATTAGGCGCCTACAATGAGCAGTTCTTC.

The table lists this clone with a few counts. The chain carries TRBV5-4 and TRBJ1-3; 7 bases line up with TRBD1. CDR3 size: 17 residues. Germline V gives CDR1 SGHNT, CDR2 YYREEE (reference sequence). J was trimmed by 2 bases and V by 0 bases; bases with no gene match: 8. The DNA for the CDR3 is TGTGCCAGCAGCTTGGGACTACAGGGGACGACTGGAAACACCATATATTTT. Its translation is CASSLGLQGTTGNTIYF.

The rearrangement joins TRBV3-1 (or the pseudogene TRBV3-2) to TRBJ1-1; D is possibly TRBD1 (5 bases). CDR1 is LGHDT and CDR2 is YNNKEL in the germline V gene (reference sequence). V was cut by 1 base and J by 2 bases, with 8 bases left in between. There are 14 residues in the CDR3. The CDR3 DNA follows: TGTGCCAGCAGCCAAGTTAGGGGTAACACTGAAGCTTTCTTT. It yields the protein CASSQVRGNTEAFF.

The chain links TRBV28 to TRBJ2-5, with D perhaps matching TRBD1 or TRBD2 (5 bases each). Germline-derived CDR1 and CDR2 are MDHEN and SYDVKM. CDR3 size: 15 residues. The V gene lost 4 bases and the J gene lost 4 bases, with 16 bases spanning the gap. CDR3 amino acids: CASSYSRDGGETQYF. In nucleotides, the CDR3 is TGTGCCAGCAGTTATTCCAGGGACGGAGGAGAGACCCAGTACTTC.

The chain links TRBV5-5 to TRBJ2-7; D perhaps matches TRBD2 (5 bases). Per the germline V gene, CDR1 is SGHKS and CDR2 is YYEKEE (reference sequence). The CDR3 consists of 13 residues. The V end was cut by 1 base, the J end by 5 bases, with 10 bases between. CDR3 nucleotides: TGTGCCAGCAGCTTGTTCCCCGGGGACGAGCAGTACGTC. It codes for CASSLFPGDEQYV.

The V gene is TRBV6-6, the J gene TRBJ1-4; D may be TRBD1 (6 bases). This CDR3 has 14 amino acids. CDR1 is MNHNY and CDR2 is SVGAGI in the germline V gene (reference sequence). Trimming cost V 6 bases and J 13 bases, with 21 bases left between them. The CDR3: CASRPGVGVEGLFF. CDR3 nucleotide sequence: TGTGCCAGCAGGCCAGGGGTTGGGGTGGAAGGACTGTTTTTT.

The chain carries TRBV10-3 and TRBJ1-3; D perhaps matches TRBD1 (6 bases). Germline V gives CDR1 ENHRY, CDR2 SYGVKD. V was shortened by 9 bases and J by 0 bases, with 12 bases between the two germline ends. The CDR3 loop spans 14 amino acids. The CDR3 protein is CAMRTENSGNTIYF. The CDR3 nucleotides are TGTGCCATGCGGACAGAAAACTCTGGAAACACCATATATTTT.

V and J are TRBV23-1 and TRBJ1-6, with D tentatively TRBD1 (5 bases). TRBV23-1 is an open reading frame whose function is uncertain. The germline V and J ends were trimmed by 3 bases and 5 bases, with 11 bases remaining between them. The CDR3 runs to 15 residues. CDR3 loop: CASSQAGTDNSPLHF. As DNA, the CDR3 is TGCGCCAGCAGTCAGGCCGGGACCGATAATTCACCCCTCCACTTT.

The CDR3 sequence: CASSHLTGNTGELFF. DNA of the CDR3: TGTGCCAGCAGCCACCTGACAGGAAACACCGGGGAGCTGTTTTTT. V is TRBV5-8 and J is TRBJ2-2; possible D gene TRBD1, 6 bases. CDR1 SGHTS and CDR2 YDEGEE come from the germline V gene. The CDR3 has 15 residues. The germline V and J ends were trimmed by 4 bases and 2 bases, with 12 bases remaining between them.

This rearrangement joins TRBV19 to TRBJ1-5; TRBD1 is a possible D gene (6 bases). Germline V gene lookup returns CDR1 LNHDA and CDR2 SQIVND (reference sequence). The length of the CDR3 is 14 residues. Trimming left V 5 bases short and J 2 bases short, with 10 bases between. The CDR3 loop is CASSEQGGNQPQHF. For the CDR3, the DNA is TGTGCCAGTAGTGAACAGGGTGGCAATCAGCCCCAGCATTTT.